A single TCR beta chain is shown here with its context. Its antigen is not identified. The CDR3 covers 13 residues. Germline assignment: CDR1 MNHNS and CDR2 SASEGT. The ends were cut back, 6 bases at V and 5 bases at J, with 13 bases in the middle. The record originates from a study of shared clonotypes between healthy human individuals. About the study: Donors, aged 18 to 49, were a couple of women and a few men.

The naive CD8 population came from CD45RO-negative cells selected for CCR7, without terminally differentiated effector memory CD45RA+ cells. Study-wide points: Estimated richness was generally greater in naive than memory subsets. The study found approximately 5% of naive CD4 clonotypes shared across several donors.

Repertoires were generated with immunoSEQ multiplex PCR, while TCRdb's copy carries only in-frame clones and drops some. The sample shows 750,000 to 1,000,000 clones, about 92% of them seen only once. The source material was naive CD8+ T cells sorted from blood. This TCR was recovered from a man aged 30 to 45 in good health. The gene calls are TRBV6-1 and TRBJ1-1; perhaps TRBD1 as D (5 bases). CDR3: CASSGRGVTEAFF. For the CDR3, the DNA is TGTGCCAGCAGCGGAAGAGGGGTAACTGAAGCTTTCTTT.